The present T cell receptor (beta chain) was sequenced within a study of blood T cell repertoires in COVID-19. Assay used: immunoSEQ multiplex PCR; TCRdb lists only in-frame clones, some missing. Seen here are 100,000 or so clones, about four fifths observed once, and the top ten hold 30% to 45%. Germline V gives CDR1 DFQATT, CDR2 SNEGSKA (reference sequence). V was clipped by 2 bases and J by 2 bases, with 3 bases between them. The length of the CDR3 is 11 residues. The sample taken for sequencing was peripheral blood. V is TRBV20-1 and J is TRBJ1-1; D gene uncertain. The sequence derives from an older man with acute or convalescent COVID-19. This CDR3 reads CSARINTEAFF. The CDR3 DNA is TGCAGTGCTAGAATAAACACTGAAGCTTTCTTT.